This TCR beta chain was retrieved from a study of PD-1 blockade in classical Hodgkin lymphoma. Each and every patient relapsed after autologous stem cell transplantation, and patients got differing brentuximab vedotin exposure. Method: immunoSEQ multiplex PCR; TCRdb's copy keeps in-frame clones and lacks some. There are 15,000 to 20,000 clones in the sample; over 75% occur only once, and roughly 22% lies in the top ten. Study outcomes and limitations: A significant rise in TCR diversity by C4D1 was seen for CD4+ but not CD8+ cells. Diversity similar to that of newly diagnosed patients was seen at baseline in complete responders. Anyone who began nivolumab under 1 year after ASCT was excluded.

About this clone: The antigen remains undetermined.

The CDR3 runs to 14 residues. Between the trimmed V and J ends, which lost 1 base and 5 bases, there was a span of 11 bases. Per germline, CDR1 GTSNPN and CDR2 SVGIG (reference sequence). Sequencing was performed on peripheral blood mononuclear cells (PBMCs), taken at baseline. The sequence was collected from a human donor with classical Hodgkin lymphoma. The chain combines TRBV30 with TRBJ1-4, with unresolved D. This chain's CDR3 is CAWSAVFRNEKLFF. Here the CDR3 DNA reads TGTGCCTGGAGTGCTGTCTTCCGAAATGAAAAACTGTTTTTT. The full variable domain, completed using reference TRBV30 and TRBJ1-4, is SQTIHQWPATLVQPVGSPLSLECTVEGTSNPNLYWYRQAAGRGLQLLFYSVGIGQISSEVPQNLSASRPQDRQFILSSKKLLLSDSGFYLCAWSAVFRNEKLFFGSGTQLSVL.